This T cell receptor beta chain was sequenced during a study of response to subunit inactivated influenza vaccine. This clonotype has only a few counts. Its target is unknown. TCRdb re-analysed the RT-PCR reads in MiXCR, keeping a single row per CDR3 protein. The table records around 520,000 distinct CDR3 sequences, 12% of them present only once. The CDR3 sequence is 16 residues long. The V segment lost 7 bases and the J segment 0 bases; nucleotides outside the gene matches: 14. Germline lookup yields CDR1 SQVTM and CDR2 ANQGSEA. The study's findings and limits: Each seasonal influenza vaccination, the authors suggested, recruits few new T cells.

The input for sequencing was PBMCs from blood, taken on the day of vaccination. The rearrangement joins TRBV29-1 to TRBJ2-7; 8 bases align to TRBD1. This clonotype was sampled from a man in his forties or fifties who received an inactivated influenza vaccine. The chain's CDR3 is CSAWGINRGSSYEQYF. The DNA of the CDR3 is TGCAGCGCATGGGGCATCAACAGGGGGTCCTCCTACGAGCAGTACTTC.